This T cell receptor beta chain was sequenced in a study of blood T cell repertoires in COVID-19. About the study: Collection of acute and convalescent COVID-19 samples took place in the United States, Italy and Spain. PBMCs, B-cell-depleted T cells, or T cells provided the cDNA or gDNA that made up the material.

The germline V gene encodes CDR1 SGHRS and CDR2 YFSETQ. This CDR3 comprises 14 residues. Trimming cost V 7 bases and J 3 bases; bases outside gene matches: 3. Per the authors' pipeline: Amplification from reference gene primers served as the basis for estimated nucleated cell counts. Clones were sequenced by immunoSEQ multiplex PCR, and TCRdb holds only the in-frame ones, with some missing. Clone size and the V and J calls come from that table; the DNA yielded D and trimming. In the table there are 100,000 to 150,000 clones, roughly four fifths of which are singletons. The sequenced sample was peripheral blood. This sequence originates from a woman between 50 and 59 years old with acute or convalescent COVID-19. This sequence joins TRBV5-1 and TRBJ2-2; 10 positions agree with TRBD2. The CDR3 is CASLTSGDTGELFF. CDR3 in DNA: TGCGCCAGCCTCACTAGCGGGGACACCGGGGAGCTGTTTTTT.